This T cell receptor (beta chain) derives from a study of blood T cell repertoires in COVID-19. Turning to the study itself: Sources were T cells, B-cell-depleted T cells, or PBMCs; the material itself was cDNA or gDNA.

Authors' processing steps: By means of reference gene primer amplification, nucleated cell counts were estimated. Sequencing used immunoSEQ multiplex PCR; TCRdb keeps in-frame clones, though not all of them. The V and J calls and clone size are taken from that table; D and trimming were inferred from the DNA. Of roughly 180,000 clones listed, roughly 88% were seen once; the top ten hold approximately 1.1%. This CDR3 spans 15 amino acids. Germline values: CDR1 SGHRS, CDR2 YFSETQ. Between the trimmed V and J ends, which lost 4 bases and 5 bases, there was a span of 19 bases. The sequencing input was peripheral blood. The chain joins TRBV5-1 to TRBJ2-7; TRBD1 might be the D (6 bases). The receptor was isolated from a man aged 60-69 years who had recovered from COVID-19. This CDR3 reads CASSLAMGAGNEQYF. In DNA form, the CDR3 reads TGCGCCAGCAGCCTGGCAATGGGGGCTGGAAACGAGCAGTACTTC.